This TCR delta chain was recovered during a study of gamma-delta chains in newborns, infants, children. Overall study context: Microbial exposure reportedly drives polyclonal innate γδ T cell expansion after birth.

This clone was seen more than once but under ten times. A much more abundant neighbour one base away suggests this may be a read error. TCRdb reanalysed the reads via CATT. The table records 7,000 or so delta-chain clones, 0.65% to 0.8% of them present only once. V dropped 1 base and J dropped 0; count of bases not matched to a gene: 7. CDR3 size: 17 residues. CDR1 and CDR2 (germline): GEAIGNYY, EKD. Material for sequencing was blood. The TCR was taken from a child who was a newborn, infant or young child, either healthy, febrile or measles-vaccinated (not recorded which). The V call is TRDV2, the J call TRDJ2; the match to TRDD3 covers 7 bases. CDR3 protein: CACDTLGARALTAQLFF. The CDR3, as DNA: TGTGCCTGTGACACGCTGGGGGCTCGGGCTTTGACAGCACAACTCTTCTTT.